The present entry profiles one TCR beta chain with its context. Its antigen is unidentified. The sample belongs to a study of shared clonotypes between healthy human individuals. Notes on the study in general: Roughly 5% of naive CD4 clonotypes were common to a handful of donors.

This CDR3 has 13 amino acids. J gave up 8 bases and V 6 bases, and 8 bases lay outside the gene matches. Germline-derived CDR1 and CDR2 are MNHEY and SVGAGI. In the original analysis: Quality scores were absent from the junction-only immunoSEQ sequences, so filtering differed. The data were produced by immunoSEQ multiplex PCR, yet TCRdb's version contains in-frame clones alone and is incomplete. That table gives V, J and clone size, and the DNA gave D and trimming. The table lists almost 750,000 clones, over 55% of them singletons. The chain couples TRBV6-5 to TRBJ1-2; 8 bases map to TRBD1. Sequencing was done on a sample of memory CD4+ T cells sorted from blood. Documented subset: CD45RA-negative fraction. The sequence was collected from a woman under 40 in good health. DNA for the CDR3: TGTGCCAGCAGGGAGGGACAGGTAGTCGGCTACACCTTC. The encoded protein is CASREGQVVGYTF.